This T cell receptor (beta chain) was recorded in a study of shared clonotypes between healthy human individuals (TCRdb year 2020). With respect to the entire study: A few men and two women, aged 18 to 49 years, made up the cohort. For each donor, three plates each were used for CD4 naive and CD4 memory, two plates were used for CD8 naive, and one plate was used for CD8 memory. To estimate repertoire size and how much clonotype sharing occurs between individuals, the study deeply sequenced the blood TCR repertoires of roughly 5 healthy adults. To increase sequencing depth and limit assay-specific biases, different laboratories used diverse techniques to prepare libraries and sequence TCR repertoires. Per donor, leukapheresis produced somewhere between about 0.9 and 10 billion PBMCs.

Healthy HIV-negative adults with no recently reported acute infections or vaccinations were included as donors. Every donor was a Caucasian adult living in Nashville, Tennessee, USA. CD4+ T cells were enriched by magnetic negative selection, after which naive cells were positively selected on CD45RA and the negative fraction was taken as the memory subset. Blood was collected by leukapheresis, and PBMCs were isolated by Ficoll-Histopaque density gradient centrifugation and then cryopreserved in liquid nitrogen vapor phase. Purity and quantity of every magnetically sorted T cell population were checked by analytical flow cytometry. Each sorted fraction had its genomic DNA isolated and then quantified by UV absorbance on a Nanodrop 2000c. Summary of the overall study and its limitations: Roughly 5% of naive CD4, 3.5% of naive CD8, 2.3% of memory CD4, and 0.35% to 0.5% of memory CD8 clonotypes were shared across a few donors. Compared with non-shared clonotypes, clonotypes shared by all four sorted-subset donors had higher generation probabilities. Pairwise subsampling led to the expectation that sequencing depth would affect the degree of clonotype sharing among donors. Because the study included a small number of donors, the genetic and exposure-history diversity represented was limited. Naive subsets generally had larger estimated clonotype richness than memory subsets did. Incomplete sequencing was indicated by rarefaction of sorted-subset datasets, despite the large sequencing depth. Sampling was restricted to blood, and TCR repertoires in tissues likely differ from the TCR repertoires found in blood.

Measured from the cysteine to the phenylalanine, the CDR3 is 14 residues long. Only the CDR3 part of the read is kept: 42 bases, read in frame from the first base. V is reduced by 8 bases and J by 3 bases, leaving a spacing of 17 bases between them. CDR1 and CDR2 are read off the germline V gene as MDHEN and SYDVKM. As to this clone: This clone's antigen is unknown. Per-base qualities were not stored, and no clone one base away is much larger.

Using the deep immunoSEQ assay, multiplex PCR amplified TCR CDR3 regions from genomic DNA. For each cell subset, the extracted genomic DNA was distributed evenly across all wells of several immunoSEQ 96-well plates, and each plate served as one replicate. For sorted subsets, each replicate PCR was loaded with roughly 190 ng genomic DNA, equivalent to about 30,000 T cell genomes. The purified libraries were quantified using a Qubit 3.0 fluorometer, sized with a Bioanalyzer 2100, and then quantified again using the KAPA Library Quantification kit. Every immunoSEQ 96-well plate was sequenced on a separate single-read 150-cycle Illumina NextSeq 550 flow cell. As for the original processing: Because the immunoSEQ output included only junctional sequences and no quality scores, the filtering could not be the same as the filtering used for full-length reads. Sequences were annotated with PyIR, a Python wrapper for IgBLAST v1.9, and V/J genes and CDR3 were assigned using IMGT germline references. Any read was removed if the V/J assignment was weak (E-value above 1e-6), the CDR3 was missing, or the read contained stop codons, out-of-frame junctions, or ambiguous translated residues. V3J clonotypes were defined as sequences sharing an identical inferred V gene, J gene, and CDR3 amino acid sequence. To compute the percentage overlap between repertoires, the number of shared unique clonotypes was divided by the size of the smaller repertoire. Three approaches were used to assess repertoire richness: RTK rarefaction, the Chao1 estimator, and Recon v2.1 estimates of unobserved clonotypes. Generation probabilities were computed with OLGA for all TCRbeta clonotypes obtained by the gDNA method from four donors. What TCRdb holds here is the immuneACCESS table cut down to in-frame rearrangements. Part of the clones is not present; checked against another copy, under half of the missing clones reflect an unresolved V gene, and the others are unexplained. The V and J calls and clone size are taken from that table; D and trimming were inferred from the DNA. This sample gives roughly 2.5 million clones in total; roughly nine tenths of them show up just once. Around 0.14% of the sample lies in the top ten.

The chain couples TRBV28 to TRBJ2-7, with a tentative D gene TRBD1 over 5 matching bases. This receptor was identified in a man in his late teens or twenties in good health. Sequences were obtained from naive CD4+ T cells sorted from blood. The meaning of the sample's cell subset or site label: CD45RA+ positively selected. The nucleotides read TGTGCCAGCGCCGTGAGTCCAGGGTACTACGAGCAGTACTTC. Its translation is CASAVSPGYYEQYF.